Following are 27 T cell receptor beta chains from one sample sequenced in a study of T-cell reconstitution after alpha-beta-depleted transplantation in children (dated by TCRdb to 2016 to 2017). Libraries were built with PCR. The listed sequencing device is Illumina HiSeq 2500. TCR libraries were prepared with molecular barcoding, using unique molecular identifiers to normalize TCRbeta repertoire quantification. TCRdb passed the public sequencing reads through fastp at Q25 and MiXCR, retaining productive beta sequences. Each CDR3 protein appears once, grouped with its most common genes and DNA. Across this sample there are 190,000 or so distinct CDR3 sequences, with just under 6.5% seen only once. Under 5% of the sample goes to the ten largest clones. According to the study, the label for this sample's treatment or condition signals: allogeneic hematopoietic cell transplantation with graft depleted of TCRalphabeta T cells and CD19 B cells.

The material sequenced was PBMCs, taken before TCRalphabeta/CD19-depleted stem cell transplant. The receptors were gathered from a girl under two years old with combined immunodeficiency, due to receive a stem cell transplant.

This clonotype was counted ten times or more. The rearrangement joins TRBV19 to TRBJ2-7; TRBD2 is a possible D gene (6 bases). V was pared by 9 bases and J by 0 bases, with 15 bases between. Germline V gene data show CDR1 as LNHDA and CDR2 as SQIVND (reference sequence). The CDR3 runs to 14 residues. CDR3 in DNA: TGTGCCAGCCGGTTTCGGGGGAGCTCCTACGAGCAGTACTTC. Translated: CASRFRGSSYEQYF.

This clonotype showed up many times. This chain links TRBV25-1 with TRBJ2-7; tentative D call: TRBD2 (5 bases). Trimming pared 4 bases from V and 5 bases from J, leaving 9 bases between. Germline V lookup: CDR1 MGHDK, CDR2 SYGVNS. The CDR3 loop spans 12 amino acids. The CDR3 DNA reads as TGTGCCAGCAGTGGAGGGTGGGACGAGCAGTACTTC. Protein product: CASSGGWDEQYF.

In regard to this clonotype: It may be a read error: a sequence one base away is much more abundant. The V and J genes are TRBV4-3 and TRBJ2-4, with D perhaps matching TRBD1 (5 bases). Germline V gene lookup returns CDR1 LGHNA and CDR2 YSLEER. CDR3 length equals 17 residues. The CDR3 is CASSQDPVLTAPNVQYF. The DNA of the CDR3 is TGCGCCAGCAGCCAAGACCCCGTGCTGACAGCTCCAAACGTTCAGTACTTC.

This clonotype showed up many times. V gene TRBV20-1 combines with J gene TRBJ2-7; D gene uncertain. CDR3 size: 13 residues. Trimming stripped 0 bases from V and 4 bases from J, with 10 bases between. The germline gives CDR1 DFQATT, CDR2 SNEGSKA (reference sequence). The CDR3 loop is CSARDWATYEQYF. CDR3 bases: TGCAGTGCTAGAGATTGGGCTACGTACGAGCAGTACTTC.

Ten or more counts support this clonotype. The chain recombines TRBV4-1 with TRBJ2-3, with D hard to call. Germline-derived CDR1 and CDR2 are MGHRA and YSYEKL. This CDR3 spans 13 amino acids. V lost 1 base and J lost 3, with 5 bases in between. The CDR3 loop reads CASSQVGTDTQYF. CDR3 sequence (DNA): TGCGCCAGCAGCCAAGTCGGGACAGATACGCAGTATTTT.

This clonotype was observed a handful of times. The rearrangement links TRBV19 to TRBJ2-1; possibly TRBD2 for D (6 bases). The CDR3 runs to 14 residues. CDR1 and CDR2 (germline): LNHDA, SQIVND (reference sequence). V was trimmed by 1 base and J by 8 bases, leaving 12 bases between them. In nucleotides, the CDR3 is TGTGCCAGTAGTATAGGGCTTTCGGGGGATGAGCAGTTCTTC. It specifies CASSIGLSGDEQFF. Looking up the rest from reference TRBV19 and TRBJ2-1 gives the full variable domain: DGGITQSPKYLFRKEGQNVTLSCEQNLNHDAMYWYRQDPGQGLRLIYYSQIVNDFQKGDIAEGYSVSREKKESFPLTVTSAQKNPTAFYLCASSIGLSGDEQFFGPGTRLTVL.

This chain joins TRBV4-1 and TRBJ2-1, with D possibly TRBD2 on 5 matching bases. Per germline, CDR1 MGHRA and CDR2 YSYEKL. Trimming left V 0 bases short and J 3 bases short, with 18 bases between. The CDR3 covers 18 residues. In DNA form, the CDR3 reads TGCGCCAGCAGCCAAGATGGAACGGGATTATCCCTCTACAATGAGCAGTTCTTC. Translated, it gives CASSQDGTGLSLYNEQFF.

Remarks on this clonotype: This sequence may be a read error, since a much larger clone differs from it by one base. This chain uses TRBV7-8 with TRBJ1-2; D is undetermined. Germline assignment: CDR1 SGHVS and CDR2 FQNEAQ. The CDR3 has 15 amino acids. V was pared by 5 bases and J by 7 bases, with 20 bases between. DNA of the CDR3: TGTGCCAGCAGCCCTAGAGATCCGGAGGATGTTGGCTACACCTTC. Encoded protein: CASSPRDPEDVGYTF.

This clonotype has ten or more counts. The gene calls are TRBV5-1 and TRBJ2-1, with D perhaps matching TRBD1 or TRBD2 (5 bases each). The V end lost 0 bases, the J end lost 9 bases, and 7 bases lay between the germline ends. The CDR3 consists of 12 residues. Germline assignment: CDR1 SGHRS and CDR2 YFSETQ. Here the CDR3 DNA reads TGCGCCAGCAGCTTGGGAGGGGCTGAGCAGTTCTTC. Residues: CASSLGGAEQFF.

This clonotype occurred a few times. V usage is TRBV30 and J usage is TRBJ2-2, with no clear D. The CDR3 loop spans 12 amino acids. V was trimmed by 4 bases and J by 3 bases, leaving 6 bases between them. Germline CDR1 reads GTSNPN; CDR2 reads SVGIG (reference sequence). CDR3 in amino acids: CAWTTDTGELFF. CDR3 nucleotide sequence: TGTGCCTGGACCACCGACACCGGGGAGCTGTTTTTT. Combining the CDR3 with reference TRBV30 and TRBJ2-2 gives the whole variable domain SQTIHQWPATLVQPVGSPLSLECTVEGTSNPNLYWYRQAAGRGLQLLFYSVGIGQISSEVPQNLSASRPQDRQFILSSKKLLLSDSGFYLCAWTTDTGELFFGEGSRLTVL.

In this sample, this clonotype turned up many times. This chain uses TRBV4-3 with TRBJ2-2, with a weak D call TRBD2 (6 bases). V lost 2 bases and J 4 bases, leaving 11 bases between the germline ends. The CDR3 runs to 15 residues. Germline values: CDR1 LGHNA, CDR2 YSLEER. DNA of the CDR3: TGCGCCAGCAGCCAAACGGGGGACGGCACCGGGGAGCTGTTTTTT. This encodes CASSQTGDGTGELFF.

The sample holds many counts of this clonotype. The V and J genes are TRBV12-3 or TRBV12-4 and TRBJ2-3, with 8 bases matching TRBD1. This CDR3 contains 14 residues. V shed 4 bases and J 1 base; nucleotides not matched to a gene: 1. The CDR3 reads CASSWGQGTDTQYF. The CDR3 nucleotides read TGTGCCAGCAGTTGGGGACAGGGCACAGATACGCAGTATTTT.

This clonotype was seen at least ten times. The V and J genes are TRBV5-1 and TRBJ1-1; D may be TRBD1 (6 bases). The V end was cut by 0 bases, the J end by 3 bases, with 15 bases between. Germline V CDR1 and CDR2: SGHRS, YFSETQ. This CDR3 contains 16 residues. CDR3: CASSLVDRLYHTEAFF. As DNA, the CDR3 is TGCGCCAGCAGCTTGGTCGACAGGTTGTATCACACTGAAGCTTTCTTT. The variable domain in full, completed from reference TRBV5-1 and TRBJ1-1, reads KAGVTQTPRYLIKTRGQQVTLSCSPISGHRSVSWYQQTPGQGLQFLFEYFSETQRNKGNFPGRFSGRQFSNSRSEMNVSTLELGDSALYLCASSLVDRLYHTEAFFGQGTRLTVV.

Ten or more counts support this clonotype. V usage is TRBV11-1 and J usage is TRBJ2-5, with 10 bases identical to TRBD2. J gave up 2 bases and V 3 bases, and 12 bases lay outside the gene matches. The V gene's germline CDR1 is SGHAT and CDR2 FQDESV (reference sequence). The CDR3 is made up of 18 amino acids. CDR3: CASSFLASGRVGQETQYF. The DNA for the CDR3 is TGTGCCAGCAGCTTCTTGGCTAGCGGGAGAGTCGGGCAAGAGACCCAGTACTTC. The variable domain in full, completed from reference TRBV11-1 and TRBJ2-5, reads EAEVAQSPRYKITEKSQAVAFWCDPISGHATLYWYRQILGQGPELLVQFQDESVVDDSQLPKDRFSAERLKGVDSTLKIQPAELGDSAMYLCASSFLASGRVGQETQYFGPGTRLLVL.

The table lists this clonotype with many counts. The gene calls are TRBV4-1 and TRBJ2-1; 7 nucleotides match TRBD1. This CDR3 has 16 residues. V shed 0 bases and J 0 bases; nucleotides not matched to a gene: 2. The germline V gene has CDR1 MGHRA and CDR2 YSYEKL. For the CDR3, the DNA is TGCGCCAGCAGCCAAGATAGGGACAGCTCCTACAATGAGCAGTTCTTC. Residues: CASSQDRDSSYNEQFF.

This clonotype was seen at least ten times. The V call is TRBV2, the J call TRBJ2-1; 8 nucleotides match TRBD2. With 6 bases clipped from V and 0 bases from J, the junction kept 13 bases outside the gene matches. CDR3 size: 18 residues. The germline CDR1 and CDR2 sequences are SNHLY and FYNNEI. CDR3 protein: CASRVVGLEPHSYNEQFF. DNA of the CDR3: TGTGCCAGCAGAGTAGTGGGACTAGAACCCCACTCCTACAATGAGCAGTTCTTC.

The chain couples TRBV2 to TRBJ2-3, with D perhaps matching TRBD1 (6 bases). This CDR3 is 14 amino acids long. CDR1 and CDR2 from the germline V gene are SNHLY and FYNNEI. With 10 bases removed from V and 0 bases from J, the gap between germline ends came to 14 bases. The CDR3 coding sequence is TGTGCCACTAAGACAGGAACTAGCACAGATACGCAGTATTTT. Translation: CATKTGTSTDTQYF. Supplemented by reference TRBV2 and TRBJ2-3, the full variable domain reads EPEVTQTPSHQVTQMGQEVILRCVPISNHLYFYWYRQILGQKVEFLVSFYNNEISEKSEIFDDQFSVERPDGSNFTLKIRSTKLEDSAMYFCATKTGTSTDTQYFGPGTRLTVL.

This clonotype was picked up a small number of times. The chain has TRBV19 and TRBJ2-1; a possible D gene is TRBD2 (7 bases). CDR3 length equals 13 residues. V gave up 7 bases and J gave up 6 bases, with 13 bases separating them. Germline V gene data show CDR1 as LNHDA and CDR2 as SQIVND (reference sequence). The CDR3 DNA reads as TGTGCCAGTAAGGGGGGGGGATTCAATGAGCAGTTCTTC. This encodes CASKGGGFNEQFF. The whole variable domain, filled in from reference TRBV19 and TRBJ2-1, reads DGGITQSPKYLFRKEGQNVTLSCEQNLNHDAMYWYRQDPGQGLRLIYYSQIVNDFQKGDIAEGYSVSREKKESFPLTVTSAQKNPTAFYLCASKGGGFNEQFFGPGTRLTVL.

This rearrangement joins TRBV28 to TRBJ1-2; 7 bases agree with TRBD1. The CDR3 spans 13 residues. CDR1 is MDHEN, CDR2 SYDVKM, per germline. The ends lost 7 bases at V and 7 bases at J; junction bases unmatched: 9. CDR3 in amino acids: CASNDRASSGYTF. CDR3 sequence (DNA): TGTGCCAGCAACGACAGGGCGAGCTCTGGCTACACCTTC.

This clonotype was found many times. The chain carries TRBV28 and TRBJ1-2; TRBD1 agrees at 10 bases. Germline CDR1 and CDR2: MDHEN and SYDVKM. The V gene end was trimmed by 6 bases and the J gene end by 3 bases; junction bases not matched to a gene: 7. This CDR3 contains 15 residues. The CDR3 sequence is CASSYRQGAYYGYTF. The CDR3 bases are TGTGCCAGCAGCTATAGACAGGGGGCTTACTATGGCTACACCTTC.

In DNA, the CDR3 is TGTGCCAGCAGTCGGGGAGAAGCGGGGGGTCAAGAGACCCAGTACTTC. Protein product: CASSRGEAGGQETQYF. This sequence joins TRBV7-2 and TRBJ2-5; 9 bases align to TRBD2. CDR3 length: 16 amino acids. Unmatched junction bases numbered 10, after V lost 6 bases and J lost 2 bases. Germline V gene sequence: CDR1 SGHTA, CDR2 FQGNSA.

At least ten counts were recorded for this clonotype. The chain employs TRBV20-1 and TRBJ1-2; 10 positions agree with TRBD1. After removal of 2 bases from V and 7 bases from J, the junction contained 10 bases not matched to a gene. The length of the CDR3 is 15 residues. Germline lookup yields CDR1 DFQATT and CDR2 SNEGSKA (reference sequence). CDR3 in amino acids: CSARTPRDRGGGYTF. CDR3 nucleotide sequence: TGCAGTGCTAGAACCCCCCGGGACAGGGGAGGTGGCTACACCTTC.

This clonotype was seen ten or more times. This chain links TRBV6-5 with TRBJ2-7; 9 bases agree with TRBD2. The CDR3 totals 16 residues. The V gene's germline CDR1 is MNHEY and CDR2 SVGAGI. V trimming: 0 bases; J trimming: 9 bases; junction bases outside the gene matches: 12. The CDR3 loop reads CASSYSTLAGVTGQYF. DNA of the CDR3: TGTGCCAGCAGTTACTCAACTTTAGCGGGAGTAACTGGGCAGTACTTC.

In its sample, this clonotype was seen many times. V is TRBV6-2 or TRBV6-3 and J is TRBJ2-4; 7 bases fit TRBD2. The germline CDR1 and CDR2 sequences are MNHEY and SVGEGT. The CDR3 contains 15 residues. J lost 0 bases, V lost 2 bases, and 1 base had no gene match. The CDR3 DNA sequence: TGTGCCAGCAGTTACCCTAGCGGAGCCAAAAACATTCAGTACTTC. Its translation is CASSYPSGAKNIQYF.

Points on this clonotype: A read error may be the cause here, since a much bigger clone is one base away. This chain connects TRBV13 to TRBJ2-3; 12 positions agree with TRBD2. The CDR3 is made up of 15 amino acids. Trimming removed 2 bases from V and 12 bases from J; junction bases left unmatched: 9. The germline gives CDR1 PRHDT, CDR2 FYEKMQ (reference sequence). The DNA for the CDR3 is TGTGCCAGCAGCTTACCGGGACTAGCGGGCTTCCGTCAGTATTTT. It yields the protein CASSLPGLAGFRQYF.

This clonotype was detected ten times or more. The junction shows a germline mismatch at one end, possibly a read error. The V and J genes are TRBV7-7 and TRBJ2-5; 7 positions agree with TRBD2. CDR3 length: 15 amino acids. Germline values: CDR1 SSHAT, CDR2 FNYEAQ (reference sequence). CDR3 sequence (DNA): TGTGCTAGCAGCTTAAGTGCTAGCGGACAAGAGACCCAGTACTTC. Amino acids: CASSLSASGQETQYF.

As for this clonotype: This clone may be a read error of a much larger clone one base away. The genes are TRBV21-1 and TRBJ2-7; the table calls TRBD1, which could not be checked here. TRBV21-1 is a listed pseudogene. The CDR3 has 17 residues. CDR3 sequence reads: CVSSKGRPGIPFYEQYF. The CDR3 DNA reads TGTGTCAGCAGCAAGGGTCGTCCCGGGATCCCTTTCTACGAGCAGTACTTC.